This T cell receptor (beta chain) was identified during a study of blood T cell repertoires in COVID-19. Overall study context: Samples representing acute and convalescent COVID-19 were sourced from the United States, Italy and Spain. From T cells, B-cell-depleted T cells, or PBMCs came the material, which was cDNA or gDNA.

Germline V CDR1 and CDR2: SNHLY, FYNNEI. The CDR3 spans 17 residues. With 3 bases removed from V and 7 bases from J, the gap between germline ends came to 22 bases. In the authors' workflow: It was from reference gene primer amplification that nucleated cell counts were estimated. Profiled with immunoSEQ multiplex PCR; TCRdb holds only in-frame clones, not every one. D and trimming come from the DNA, and the V and J calls and clone size come from that table. The sample records roughly 290,000 clones, more than 75% being singletons. This chain uses TRBV2 with TRBJ1-5; D gene unclear. The sequenced sample consisted of peripheral blood. This clonotype was sampled from a woman in her fifties or sixties who had recovered from COVID-19. The CDR3 sequence is CASSDSSRSQAGQPQHF. DNA for the CDR3: TGTGCCAGCAGTGATAGTTCTCGATCCCAGGCGGGGCAGCCCCAGCATTTT. The full variable domain, with the rest looked up from reference TRBV2 and TRBJ1-5, is EPEVTQTPSHQVTQMGQEVILRCVPISNHLYFYWYRQILGQKVEFLVSFYNNEISEKSEIFDDQFSVERPDGSNFTLKIRSTKLEDSAMYFCASSDSSRSQAGQPQHFGDGTRLSIL.